This TCR beta chain was observed in a study of control samples from healthy donors and cancer patients. The method was immunoSEQ multiplex PCR; TCRdb's version includes in-frame clones alone and lacks a portion of them. Found here are around 130,000 clones, 80% to 95% of them singletons; the top ten hold around 7.9%. Germline-derived CDR1 and CDR2 are MGHRA and YSYEKL. The CDR3 totals 16 residues. Trimming took 1 base from V and 0 from J, leaving 10 bases between them. The chain carries TRBV4-1 and TRBJ1-3; the D is unclear. This receptor was taken from a man aged 18 to 29 in good health. Sequenced sample: blood. The CDR3 region has the DNA TGCGCCAGCAGCCAAGCCGGACGGATCTCTGGAAACACCATATATTTT. Residues: CASSQAGRISGNTIYF.